These T cell receptor beta chains were read from a single sample in a study of Graves' ophthalmopathy and Graves' hyperthyroidism. TCRdb reprocessed the multiplex PCR reads with MiXCR, giving one entry per CDR3 protein. Of about 550,000 distinct CDR3 sequences in the sample, about two fifths are singletons; the top ten hold about 4%. The sample was peripheral blood or thyroid tissue (not recorded which). The receptor set was obtained from an adult man with Graves' hyperthyroidism. CDR3s include the opening cysteine and the closing phenylalanine or tryptophan. The D gene is left open where the match is weak. Clone size is shown for a subset of rows, as once, few, many or a class of expanded clone.

CASSTPPQQANYGYTF,TGTGCCAGTAGTACCCCACCACAGCAAGCTAACTATGGCTACACCTTC,TRBJ1-2,many,TRBV19,-
CASSRQGDGSQHF,TGTGCCAGCAGTCGACAGGGGGACGGGTCCCAGCATTTT,TRBJ1-5,once,TRBV12-3/TRBV12-4,TRBD1
CASSSLGTEYYGYTF,TGTGCCAGCAGTTCCCTCGGGACGGAATACTATGGCTACACCTTC,TRBJ1-2,-,TRBV28,-
CASSLRDQSPEKLFF,TGTGCCAGCAGCCTCCGGGACCAATCCCCAGAAAAACTGTTTTTT,TRBJ1-4,many,TRBV5-8,-
CASSLGPRGTVNYGYTF,TGTGCCAGCAGTTTGGGCCCGCGAGGGACCGTCAACTATGGCTACACCTTC,TRBJ1-2,many,TRBV7-8,-
CASSLRSGLSYNEQFF,TGTGCCAGCAGCCTCCGTAGCGGACTTTCTTACAATGAGCAGTTTTTT,TRBJ2-2,-,TRBV9,-
CATSDGGTVGIDEQYF,TGTGCCACCAGTGACGGCGGGACAGTGGGCATCGACGAGCAGTACTTC,TRBJ2-7,few,TRBV24-1,-
CASSPDTAHNSPLHF,TGTGCCAGCAGCCCCGACACGGCCCATAATTCACCCCTCCACTTT,TRBJ1-6,many,TRBV7-3,-
CASSTGQRNYGYTF,TGTGCCAGCAGTACGGGACAGCGAAACTATGGCTACACCTTC,TRBJ1-2,many,TRBV6-5,TRBD1
CASSLALAGGPGTYNEQFF,TGTGCCAGCAGTTTGGCTCTAGCGGGAGGGCCAGGGACCTACAATGAGCAGTTCTTC,TRBJ2-1,-,TRBV12-3/TRBV12-4,TRBD2
CSVEDRGNPTDTQYF,TGCAGCGTTGAGGACAGGGGGAACCCCACAGATACGCAGTATTTT,TRBJ2-3,few,TRBV29-1,TRBD1
CASSVREGKAQHF,TGTGCCAGCAGCGTCCGCGAGGGTAAGGCCCAGCATTTT,TRBJ1-5,-,TRBV7-3,-
CASSSPGTGDTGELFF,TGTGCCAGTAGTAGCCCCGGGACAGGGGACACCGGGGAGCTGTTTTTT,TRBJ2-2,few,TRBV19,TRBD1
CASREGGQGRSYEQYF,TGTGCCAGCAGAGAAGGGGGACAGGGACGGTCCTACGAGCAGTACTTC,TRBJ2-7,-,TRBV2,TRBD1
CSARDRVSLQETQYF,TGCAGTGCTAGAGATAGGGTCAGTCTCCAAGAGACCCAGTACTTC,TRBJ2-5,-,TRBV20-1,-
CASSPQTGGMTEAFF,TGTGCCAGCTCACCTCAGACAGGGGGAATGACTGAAGCTTTCTTT,TRBJ1-1,-,TRBV18,TRBD1
CANSGQGAEAFF,TGTGCCAACTCGGGACAGGGGGCTGAAGCTTTCTTT,TRBJ1-1,many,TRBV13,TRBD1
CSAISGTSGRTGELFF,TGCAGTGCTATCAGCGGGACTAGCGGGAGGACCGGGGAGCTGTTTTTT,TRBJ2-2,-,TRBV20-1,TRBD2
CASSQPGTATTYEQYF,TGTGCCAGCAGCCAACCCGGGACAGCGACTACCTACGAGCAGTACTTC,TRBJ2-7,few,TRBV3-1,TRBD1
CASSLALWGDTQYF,TGTGCCAGCAGCTTAGCTTTGTGGGGCGATACGCAGTATTTT,TRBJ2-3,-,TRBV7-8,-
CASRRDGLAGGRDEQYF,TGCGCCAGCAGGCGGGACGGACTAGCGGGAGGGCGAGACGAGCAGTACTTC,TRBJ2-7,many,TRBV5-1,TRBD2
CASTKGGYNEQYF,TGTGCCAGCACCAAAGGAGGTTACAATGAGCAGTACTTC,TRBJ2-7,-,TRBV7-9,-
CASSLVMDSDTGELFF,TGTGCCAGCAGCTTAGTTATGGACAGTGACACCGGGGAGCTGTTTTTT,TRBJ2-2,few,TRBV7-2,-
CASSLLGVRDSAGYTF,TGTGCCAGCAGCTTATTAGGGGTCAGGGATTCCGCTGGCTACACCTTC,TRBJ1-2,many,TRBV7-9,-
CASMRLADTQYF,TGTGCCAGCATGAGGCTCGCAGATACGCAGTATTTT,TRBJ2-3,-,TRBV2,-
CASSEAVYSRQGINTEAFF,TGTGCCAGCAGTGAAGCGGTTTACTCTCGTCAGGGGATCAACACTGAAGCTTTCTTT,TRBJ1-1,-,TRBV10-2,-
CSVASGRGEQYF,TGCAGCGTTGCCAGCGGGAGAGGCGAGCAGTACTTC,TRBJ2-7,many,TRBV29-1,TRBD2
CASSPGQAGEQYF,TGTGCCAGCAGTCCGGGACAGGCAGGCGAGCAGTACTTC,TRBJ2-7,few,TRBV27,TRBD1
CSARGGGQETQYF,TGCAGTGCTAGAGGTGGCGGTCAAGAGACCCAGTACTTC,TRBJ2-5,many,TRBV20-1,-
CASSSAGQGSYGYTF,TGTGCCAGCAGCTCCGCGGGACAGGGGAGCTATGGCTACACCTTC,TRBJ1-2,many,TRBV6-5,TRBD1
CASSTGTGGQPQHF,TGCGCCAGCAGCACGGGGACAGGGGGACAGCCCCAGCATTTT,TRBJ1-5,many,TRBV5-1,TRBD1
CASSGERRAGYTF,TGTGCCAGCAGTGGTGAAAGGAGGGCCGGCTACACCTTC,TRBJ1-2,many,TRBV6-6,-
CASSPVANQPQHF,TGTGCCAGCAGCCCGGTGGCAAATCAGCCCCAGCATTTT,TRBJ1-5,many,TRBV7-8,-